This entry features one TCR beta chain sequence. Its antigen is still unknown. This record comes from a study of radiotherapy plus CTLA-4 blockade in lung cancer. Background on the study: Disease control reached around 30%, with objective responses in 15% to 20%. Points from the study as a whole: How blood T cell clones changed early, along with interferon-beta, reportedly forecast response best. Clones derived from tumor TCRs expanded in blood after radiotherapy plus ipilimumab.

Generated by immunoSEQ multiplex PCR, the TCRdb table keeps only in-frame clones and is missing some. The table shows 50,000 to 60,000 clones, with roughly four fifths occurring only once. CDR3 length: 14 residues. With 2 bases clipped from V and 7 bases from J, the junction kept 7 bases outside the gene matches. Germline CDR1 is LNHDA and CDR2 is SQIVND (reference sequence). People whose metastatic non-small-cell lung cancer was chemo-refractory got focal radiation along with CTLA-4 blockade by ipilimumab. This material consisted of peripheral blood, taken from a patient treated with radiotherapy plus ipilimumab. V and J are TRBV19 and TRBJ2-7, with TRBD2 identical over 8 bases. This clonotype was obtained from a human donor with non-small cell lung cancer whose response to radiotherapy plus ipilimumab could not be evaluated. The CDR3 region has the DNA TGTGCCAGTAGTATAAGCCGGGAGGGGCGGGAGCAGTACTTC. It encodes CASSISREGREQYF.